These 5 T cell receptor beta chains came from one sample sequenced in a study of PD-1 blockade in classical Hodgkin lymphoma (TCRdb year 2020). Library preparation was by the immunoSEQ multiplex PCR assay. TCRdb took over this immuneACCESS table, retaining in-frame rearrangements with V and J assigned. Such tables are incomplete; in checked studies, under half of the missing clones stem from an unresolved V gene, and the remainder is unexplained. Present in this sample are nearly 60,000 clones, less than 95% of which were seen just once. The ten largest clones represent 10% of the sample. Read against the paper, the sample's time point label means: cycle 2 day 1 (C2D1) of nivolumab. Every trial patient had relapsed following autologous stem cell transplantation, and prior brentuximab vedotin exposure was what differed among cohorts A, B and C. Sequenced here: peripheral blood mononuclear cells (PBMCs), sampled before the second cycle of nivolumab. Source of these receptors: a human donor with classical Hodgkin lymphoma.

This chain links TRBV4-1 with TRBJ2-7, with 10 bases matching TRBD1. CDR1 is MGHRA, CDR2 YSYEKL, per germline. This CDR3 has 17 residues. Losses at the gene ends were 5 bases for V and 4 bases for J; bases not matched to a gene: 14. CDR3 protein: CASSENAVTGGFYEQYF. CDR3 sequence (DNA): TGCGCCAGCAGCGAAAATGCCGTGACAGGGGGCTTTTACGAGCAGTACTTC.

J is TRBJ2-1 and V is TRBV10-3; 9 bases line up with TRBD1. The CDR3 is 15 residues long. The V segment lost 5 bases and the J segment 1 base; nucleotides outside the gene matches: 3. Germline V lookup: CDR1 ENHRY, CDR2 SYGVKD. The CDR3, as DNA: TGTGCCATCAGTCCCGGGACAGGGTCCTACAATGAGCAGTTCTTC. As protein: CAISPGTGSYNEQFF.

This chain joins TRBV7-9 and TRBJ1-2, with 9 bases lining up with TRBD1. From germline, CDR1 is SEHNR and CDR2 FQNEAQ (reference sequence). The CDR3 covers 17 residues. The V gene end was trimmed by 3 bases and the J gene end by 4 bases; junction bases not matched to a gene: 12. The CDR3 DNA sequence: TGTGCCAGCAGCTTGAGGACAGGGGTGATGATTTCCTATGGCTACACCTTC. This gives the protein CASSLRTGVMISYGYTF.

Here the CDR3 DNA reads TGCAGCGTCCCAAGAGGGGTGAACACTGAAGCTTTCTTT. This codes for CSVPRGVNTEAFF. The chain couples TRBV29-1 to TRBJ1-1; D might be TRBD1 (5 bases). The germline V and J ends were trimmed by 6 bases and 0 bases, with 11 bases remaining between them. Germline V CDR1 and CDR2: SQVTM, ANQGSEA. The CDR3 sequence is 13 residues long.

In DNA, the CDR3 is TGTGCCAGCAGTGAAGTGGCAGAGGATATTCCCTCCTACGAGCAGTACTTC. Its translation: CASSEVAEDIPSYEQYF. This chain uses TRBV6-1 with TRBJ2-5; D gene ambiguous. The J call is doubtful: the DNA matches TRBJ2-7 better. The length of the CDR3 is 17 residues. Germline CDR1 reads MNHNS; CDR2 reads SASEGT.